The following is a T cell receptor (beta chain) sequence with its context. Germline V gene sequence: CDR1 SGHTS, CDR2 YDEGEE. Trimming cost V 1 base and J 8 bases, with 12 bases left between them. The length of the CDR3 is 13 residues. This sample is part of a study of blood T cell repertoires in COVID-19. Sequencing was performed with immunoSEQ multiplex PCR; in TCRdb, only in-frame clones are kept and a portion is missing. The data show about 44,000 clones, with roughly 90% seen just once and roughly 25% held by the top ten. The sequencing input was peripheral blood. The TCR originated in a woman of 80 years or more in a cohort sampled during active or convalescent COVID-19. The chain has TRBV5-8 and TRBJ1-1, with a tentative D call TRBD1 (6 bases). The CDR3 loop is CASSLLDRKEAFF. In DNA form, the CDR3 reads TGTGCCAGCAGCTTGTTGGACAGAAAAGAAGCTTTCTTT.